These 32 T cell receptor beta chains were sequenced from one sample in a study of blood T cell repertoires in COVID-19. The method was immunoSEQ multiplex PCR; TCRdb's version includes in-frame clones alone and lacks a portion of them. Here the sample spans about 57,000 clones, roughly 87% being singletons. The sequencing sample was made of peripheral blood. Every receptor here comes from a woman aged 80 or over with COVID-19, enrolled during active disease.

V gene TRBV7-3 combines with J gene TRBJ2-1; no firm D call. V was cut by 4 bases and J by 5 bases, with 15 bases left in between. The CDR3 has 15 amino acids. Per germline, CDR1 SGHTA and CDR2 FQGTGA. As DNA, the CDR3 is TGTGCCAGCAGCTCAGGCAGCACAGCAGACAATGAGCAGTTCTTC. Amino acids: CASSSGSTADNEQFF.

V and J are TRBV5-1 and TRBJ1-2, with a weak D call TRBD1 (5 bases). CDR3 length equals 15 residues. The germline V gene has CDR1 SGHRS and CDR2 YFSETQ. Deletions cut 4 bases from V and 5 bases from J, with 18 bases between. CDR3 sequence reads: CASSPGWEGPYGYTF. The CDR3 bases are TGCGCCAGCAGCCCTGGTTGGGAGGGACCTTATGGCTACACCTTC.

In DNA, the CDR3 is TGTGCCAGCACCGACAGGGTCTACGAGCAGTACTTC. Protein product: CASTDRVYEQYF. The V gene is TRBV5-5, the J gene TRBJ2-7, with 7 nucleotides matching TRBD1. This CDR3 is 12 amino acids long. CDR1 and CDR2 (germline): SGHKS, YYEKEE (reference sequence). Trimming removed 6 bases from V and 3 bases from J; junction bases left unmatched: 3. Together with reference TRBV5-5 and TRBJ2-7, the CDR3 gives the full variable domain: DAGVTQSPTHLIKTRGQQVTLRCSPISGHKSVSWYQQVLGQGPQFIFQYYEKEERGRGNFPDRFSARQFPNYSSELNVNALLLGDSALYLCASTDRVYEQYFGPGTRLTVT.

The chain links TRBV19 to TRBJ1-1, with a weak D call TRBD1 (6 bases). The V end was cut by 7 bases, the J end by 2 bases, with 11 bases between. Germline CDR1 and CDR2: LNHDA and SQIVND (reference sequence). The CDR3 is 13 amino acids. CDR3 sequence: CASKQGANTEAFF. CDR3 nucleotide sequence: TGTGCCAGTAAACAGGGTGCTAACACTGAAGCTTTCTTT.

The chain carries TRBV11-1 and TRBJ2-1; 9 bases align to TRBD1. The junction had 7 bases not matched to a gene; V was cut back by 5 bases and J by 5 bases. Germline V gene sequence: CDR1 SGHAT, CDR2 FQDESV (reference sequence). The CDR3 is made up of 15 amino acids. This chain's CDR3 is CASSPGTGRHNEQFF. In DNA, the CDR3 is TGTGCCAGCAGCCCCGGGACAGGGCGCCACAATGAGCAGTTCTTC.

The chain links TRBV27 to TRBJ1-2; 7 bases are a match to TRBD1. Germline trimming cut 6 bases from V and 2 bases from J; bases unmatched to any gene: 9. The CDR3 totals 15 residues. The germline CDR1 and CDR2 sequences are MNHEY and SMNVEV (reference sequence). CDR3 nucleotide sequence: TGTGCCAGCAGGAGACAGGGCCAAGGGAACTATGGCTACACCTTC. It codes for CASRRQGQGNYGYTF.

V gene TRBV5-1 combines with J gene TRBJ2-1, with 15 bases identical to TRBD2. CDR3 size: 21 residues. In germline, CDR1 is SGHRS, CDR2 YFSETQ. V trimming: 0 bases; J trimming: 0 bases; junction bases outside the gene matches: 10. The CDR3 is CASSLVGLAGGDPSSYNEQFF. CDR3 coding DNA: TGCGCCAGCAGCTTGGTCGGACTAGCGGGGGGGGACCCTAGCTCCTACAATGAGCAGTTCTTC.

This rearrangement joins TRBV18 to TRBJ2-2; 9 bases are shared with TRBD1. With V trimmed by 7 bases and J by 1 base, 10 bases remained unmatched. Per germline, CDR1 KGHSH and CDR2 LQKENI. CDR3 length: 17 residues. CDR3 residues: CASYPGTGFRNTGELFF. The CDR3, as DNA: TGTGCCAGCTACCCTGGGACAGGGTTTCGGAACACCGGGGAGCTGTTTTTT.

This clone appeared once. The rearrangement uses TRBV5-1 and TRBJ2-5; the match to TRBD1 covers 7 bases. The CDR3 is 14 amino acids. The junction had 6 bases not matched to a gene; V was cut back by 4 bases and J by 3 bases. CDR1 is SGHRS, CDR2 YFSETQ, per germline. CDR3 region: CASSEGTAKETQYF. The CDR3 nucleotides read TGCGCCAGCAGCGAGGGGACAGCCAAAGAGACCCAGTACTTC.

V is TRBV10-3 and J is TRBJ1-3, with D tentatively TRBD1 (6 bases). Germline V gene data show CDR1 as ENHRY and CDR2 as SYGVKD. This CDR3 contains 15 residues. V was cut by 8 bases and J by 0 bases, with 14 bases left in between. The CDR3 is CAIGAQGPSGNTIYF. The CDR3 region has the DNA TGTGCCATCGGGGCACAGGGACCCTCTGGAAACACCATATATTTT.

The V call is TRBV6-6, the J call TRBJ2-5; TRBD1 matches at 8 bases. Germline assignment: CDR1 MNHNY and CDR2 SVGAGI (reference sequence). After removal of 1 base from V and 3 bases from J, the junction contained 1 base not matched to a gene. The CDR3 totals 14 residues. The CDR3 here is CASSYWDRKETQYF. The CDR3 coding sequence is TGTGCCAGCAGTTACTGGGACAGGAAAGAGACCCAGTACTTC.

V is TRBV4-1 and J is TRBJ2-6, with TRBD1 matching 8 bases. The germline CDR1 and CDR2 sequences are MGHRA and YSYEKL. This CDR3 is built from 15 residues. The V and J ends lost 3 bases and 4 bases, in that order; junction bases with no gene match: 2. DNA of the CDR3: TGCGCCAGCAGCCAGACAGGGGTCGGGGCCAACGTCCTGACTTTC. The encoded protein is CASSQTGVGANVLTF.

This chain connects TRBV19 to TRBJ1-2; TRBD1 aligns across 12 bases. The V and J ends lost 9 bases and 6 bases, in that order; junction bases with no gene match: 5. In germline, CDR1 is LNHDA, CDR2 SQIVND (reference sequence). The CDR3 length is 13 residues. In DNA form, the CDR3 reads TGTGCCAGCCGGGACAGGGGGCGGAATGGCTACACCTTC. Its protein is CASRDRGRNGYTF.

CDR3 protein: CASRSDLATNEKLFF. In nucleotides, the CDR3 is TGTGCCAGCAGATCTGACTTGGCAACTAATGAAAAACTGTTTTTT. The rearrangement joins TRBV2 to TRBJ1-4; D unclear. V lost 6 bases and J lost 0, with 11 bases in between. CDR3 size: 15 residues. The V gene's germline CDR1 is SNHLY and CDR2 FYNNEI.

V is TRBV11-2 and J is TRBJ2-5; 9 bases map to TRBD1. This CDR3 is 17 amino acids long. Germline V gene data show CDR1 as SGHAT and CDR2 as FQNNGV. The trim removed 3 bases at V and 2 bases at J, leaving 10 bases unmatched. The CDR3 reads CASSFFRTGVIQETQYF. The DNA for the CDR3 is TGTGCCAGCAGCTTTTTTCGGACAGGGGTCATTCAAGAGACCCAGTACTTC.

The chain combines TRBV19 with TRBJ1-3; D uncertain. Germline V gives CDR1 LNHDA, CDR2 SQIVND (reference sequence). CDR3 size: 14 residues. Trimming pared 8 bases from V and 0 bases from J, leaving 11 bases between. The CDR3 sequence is CASASGDSGNTIYF. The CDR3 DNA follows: TGTGCCAGTGCCTCGGGAGACTCTGGAAACACCATATATTTT.

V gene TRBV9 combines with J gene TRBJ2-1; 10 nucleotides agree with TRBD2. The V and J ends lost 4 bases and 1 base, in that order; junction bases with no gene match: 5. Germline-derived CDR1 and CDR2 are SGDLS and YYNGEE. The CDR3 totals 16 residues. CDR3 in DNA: TGTGCCAGCAGCCCGAGCGGGGGGGCTTCCTACAATGAGCAGTTCTTC. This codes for CASSPSGGASYNEQFF.

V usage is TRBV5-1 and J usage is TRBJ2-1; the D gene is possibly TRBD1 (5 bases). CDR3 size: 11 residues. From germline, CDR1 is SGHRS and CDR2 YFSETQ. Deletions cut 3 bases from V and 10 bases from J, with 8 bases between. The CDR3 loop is CASSWGGEQFF. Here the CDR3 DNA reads TGCGCCAGCAGCTGGGGCGGAGAGCAGTTCTTC.

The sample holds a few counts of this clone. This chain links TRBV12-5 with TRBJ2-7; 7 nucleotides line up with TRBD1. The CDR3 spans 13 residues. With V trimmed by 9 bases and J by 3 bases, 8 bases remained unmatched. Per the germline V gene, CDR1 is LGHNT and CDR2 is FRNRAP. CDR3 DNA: TGTGCTAGCGCTTGGGACAGCGACTACGAGCAGTACTTC. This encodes CASAWDSDYEQYF.

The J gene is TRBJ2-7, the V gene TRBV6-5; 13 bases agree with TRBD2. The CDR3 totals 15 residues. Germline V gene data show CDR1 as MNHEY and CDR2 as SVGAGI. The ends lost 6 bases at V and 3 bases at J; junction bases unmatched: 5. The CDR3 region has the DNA TGTGCCAGCAGACTCGGACTAGCGGGGGACTACGAGCAGTACTTC. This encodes CASRLGLAGDYEQYF.

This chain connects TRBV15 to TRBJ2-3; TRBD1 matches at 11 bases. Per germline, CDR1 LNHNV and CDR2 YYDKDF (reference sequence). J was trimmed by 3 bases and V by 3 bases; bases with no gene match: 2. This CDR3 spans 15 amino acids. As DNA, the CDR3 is TGTGCCACCAGCAGGGACAGGGGGCTGACAGATACGCAGTATTTT. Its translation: CATSRDRGLTDTQYF.

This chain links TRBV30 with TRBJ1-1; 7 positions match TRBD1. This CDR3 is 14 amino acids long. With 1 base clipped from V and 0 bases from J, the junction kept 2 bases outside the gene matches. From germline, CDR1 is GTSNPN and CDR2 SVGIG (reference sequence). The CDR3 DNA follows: TGTGCCTGGAGTGCAGGGACAGTGAACACTGAAGCTTTCTTT. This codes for CAWSAGTVNTEAFF.

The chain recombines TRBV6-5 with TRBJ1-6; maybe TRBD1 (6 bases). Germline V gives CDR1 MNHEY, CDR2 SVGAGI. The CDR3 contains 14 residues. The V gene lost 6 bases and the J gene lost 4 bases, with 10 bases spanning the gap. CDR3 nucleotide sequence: TGTGCCAGCAGGGATACAGGGTATAATTCACCCCTCCACTTT. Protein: CASRDTGYNSPLHF.

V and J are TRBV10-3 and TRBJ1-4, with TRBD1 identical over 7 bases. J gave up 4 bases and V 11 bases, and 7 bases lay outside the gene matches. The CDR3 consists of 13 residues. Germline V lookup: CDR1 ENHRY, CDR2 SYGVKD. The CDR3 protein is CAGRQGINEKLFF. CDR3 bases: TGTGCCGGAAGACAGGGAATTAATGAAAAACTGTTTTTT.

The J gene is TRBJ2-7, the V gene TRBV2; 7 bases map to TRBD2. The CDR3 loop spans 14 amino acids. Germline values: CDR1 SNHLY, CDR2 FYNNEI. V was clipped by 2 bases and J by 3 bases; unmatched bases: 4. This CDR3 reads CASSEKRGFYEQYF. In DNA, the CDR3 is TGTGCCAGCAGTGAAAAGCGGGGCTTCTACGAGCAGTACTTC.

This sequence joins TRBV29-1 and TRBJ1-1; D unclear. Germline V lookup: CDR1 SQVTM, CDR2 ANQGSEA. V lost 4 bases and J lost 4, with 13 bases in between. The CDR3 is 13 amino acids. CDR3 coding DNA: TGCAGCGTTGTTAGGAGGGAGGGCACTGAAGCTTTCTTT. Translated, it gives CSVVRREGTEAFF.

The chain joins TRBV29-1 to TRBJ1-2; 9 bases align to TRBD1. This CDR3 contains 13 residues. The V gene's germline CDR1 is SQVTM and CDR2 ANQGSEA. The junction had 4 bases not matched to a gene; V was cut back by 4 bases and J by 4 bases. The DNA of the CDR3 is TGCAGCGTTGGGGGACAGGGAGCCTATGGCTACACCTTC. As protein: CSVGGQGAYGYTF.

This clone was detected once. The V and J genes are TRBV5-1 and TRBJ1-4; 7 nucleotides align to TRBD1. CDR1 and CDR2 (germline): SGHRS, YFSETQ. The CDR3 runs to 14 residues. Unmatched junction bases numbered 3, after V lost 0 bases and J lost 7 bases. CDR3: CASSLAGGSEKLFF. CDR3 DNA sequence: TGCGCCAGCAGCTTGGCAGGGGGAAGTGAAAAACTGTTTTTT. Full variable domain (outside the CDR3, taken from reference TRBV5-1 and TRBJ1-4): KAGVTQTPRYLIKTRGQQVTLSCSPISGHRSVSWYQQTPGQGLQFLFEYFSETQRNKGNFPGRFSGRQFSNSRSEMNVSTLELGDSALYLCASSLAGGSEKLFFGSGTQLSVL.

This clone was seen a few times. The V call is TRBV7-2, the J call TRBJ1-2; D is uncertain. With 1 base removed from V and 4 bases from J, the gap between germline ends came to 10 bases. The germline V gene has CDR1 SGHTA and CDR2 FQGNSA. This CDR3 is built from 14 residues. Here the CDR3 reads CASSLVSTSYGYTF. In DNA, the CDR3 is TGTGCCAGCAGCTTAGTCTCGACAAGCTATGGCTACACCTTC. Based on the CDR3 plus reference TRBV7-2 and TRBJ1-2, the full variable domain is GAGVSQSPSNKVTEKGKDVELRCDPISGHTALYWYRQSLGQGLEFLIYFQGNSAPDKSGLPSDRFSAERTGGSVSTLTIQRTQQEDSAVYLCASSLVSTSYGYTFGSGTRLTVV.

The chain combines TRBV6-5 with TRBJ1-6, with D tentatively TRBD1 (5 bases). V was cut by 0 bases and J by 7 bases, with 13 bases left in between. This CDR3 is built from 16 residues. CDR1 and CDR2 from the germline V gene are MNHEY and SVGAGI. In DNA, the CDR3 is TGTGCCAGCAGTTACTCGAATTCAGGGTTCAATTCACCCCTCCACTTT. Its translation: CASSYSNSGFNSPLHF.

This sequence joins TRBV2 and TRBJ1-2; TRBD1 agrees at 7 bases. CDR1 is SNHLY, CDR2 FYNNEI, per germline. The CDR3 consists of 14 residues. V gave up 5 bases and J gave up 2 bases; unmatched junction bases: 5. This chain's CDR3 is CASSPPTGNYGYTF. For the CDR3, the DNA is TGTGCCAGCAGTCCGCCGACAGGGAACTATGGCTACACCTTC.

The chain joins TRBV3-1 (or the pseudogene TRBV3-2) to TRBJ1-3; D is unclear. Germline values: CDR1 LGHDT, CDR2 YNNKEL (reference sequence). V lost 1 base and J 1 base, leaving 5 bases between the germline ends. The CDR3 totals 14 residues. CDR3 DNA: TGTGCCAGCAGCCAAGCGGTATCTGGAAACACCATATATTTT. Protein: CASSQAVSGNTIYF.